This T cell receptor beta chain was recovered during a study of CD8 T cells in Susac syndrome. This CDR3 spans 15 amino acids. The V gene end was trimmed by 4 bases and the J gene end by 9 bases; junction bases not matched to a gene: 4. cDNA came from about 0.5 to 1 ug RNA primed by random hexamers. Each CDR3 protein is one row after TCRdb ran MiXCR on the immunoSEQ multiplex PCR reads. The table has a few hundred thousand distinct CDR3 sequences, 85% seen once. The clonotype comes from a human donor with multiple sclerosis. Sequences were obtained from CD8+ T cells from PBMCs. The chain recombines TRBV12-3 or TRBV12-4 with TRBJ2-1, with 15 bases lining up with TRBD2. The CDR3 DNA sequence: TGTGCCAGCAGTTGGACTAGCGGGAGGGAGGCTGAGCAGTTCTTC. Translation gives CASSWTSGREAEQFF.